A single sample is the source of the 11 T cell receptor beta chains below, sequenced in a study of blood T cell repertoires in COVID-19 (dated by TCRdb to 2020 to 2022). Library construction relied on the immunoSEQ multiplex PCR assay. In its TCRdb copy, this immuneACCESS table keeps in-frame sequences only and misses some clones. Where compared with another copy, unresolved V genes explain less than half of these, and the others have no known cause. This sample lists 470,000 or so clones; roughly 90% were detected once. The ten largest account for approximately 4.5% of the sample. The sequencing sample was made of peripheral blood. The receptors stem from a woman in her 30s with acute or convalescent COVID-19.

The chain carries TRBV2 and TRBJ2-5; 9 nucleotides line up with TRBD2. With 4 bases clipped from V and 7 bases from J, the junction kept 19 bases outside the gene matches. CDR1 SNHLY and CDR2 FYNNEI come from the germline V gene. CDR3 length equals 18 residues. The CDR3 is CASSGLYGPSGVSGTQYF. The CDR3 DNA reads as TGTGCCAGCAGTGGACTTTATGGGCCTAGCGGGGTGTCGGGGACCCAGTACTTC.

The CDR3 reads CASSSNRVGTGELFF. The CDR3 nucleotides read TGTGCCAGCAGCTCGAACAGGGTGGGCACCGGGGAGCTGTTTTTT. The chain uses TRBV7-9 and TRBJ2-2, with a possible D match to TRBD1 (6 bases). This CDR3 comprises 15 residues. The germline V gene has CDR1 SEHNR and CDR2 FQNEAQ (reference sequence). Trimming removed 4 bases from V and 4 bases from J, with 13 bases in between.

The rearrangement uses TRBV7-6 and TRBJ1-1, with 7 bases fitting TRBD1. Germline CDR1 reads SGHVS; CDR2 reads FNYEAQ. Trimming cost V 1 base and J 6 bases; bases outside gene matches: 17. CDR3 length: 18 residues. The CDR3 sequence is CASSLVGRYAGGYSEAFF. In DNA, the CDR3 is TGTGCCAGCAGCTTAGTCGGTCGGTATGCAGGGGGGTATTCTGAAGCTTTCTTT.

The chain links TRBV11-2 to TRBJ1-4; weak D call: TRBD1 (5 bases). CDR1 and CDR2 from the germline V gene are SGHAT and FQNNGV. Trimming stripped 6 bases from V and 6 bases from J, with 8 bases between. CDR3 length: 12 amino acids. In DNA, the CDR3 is TGTGCCAGCAGGAGCAGGGATGAAAAACTGTTTTTT. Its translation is CASRSRDEKLFF.

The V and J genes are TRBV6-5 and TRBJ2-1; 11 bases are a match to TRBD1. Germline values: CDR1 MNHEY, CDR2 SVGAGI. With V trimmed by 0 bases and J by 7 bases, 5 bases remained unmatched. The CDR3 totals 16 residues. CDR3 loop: CASSYSLGQGVNEQFF. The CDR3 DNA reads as TGTGCCAGCAGTTACTCCTTGGGACAGGGGGTAAATGAGCAGTTCTTC.

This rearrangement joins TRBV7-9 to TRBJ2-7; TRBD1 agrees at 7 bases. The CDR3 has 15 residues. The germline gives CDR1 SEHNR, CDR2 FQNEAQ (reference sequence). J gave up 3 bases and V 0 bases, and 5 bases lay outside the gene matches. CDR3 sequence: CASSLARQGLYEQYF. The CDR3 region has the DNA TGTGCCAGCAGCTTAGCAAGACAGGGTCTCTACGAGCAGTACTTC.

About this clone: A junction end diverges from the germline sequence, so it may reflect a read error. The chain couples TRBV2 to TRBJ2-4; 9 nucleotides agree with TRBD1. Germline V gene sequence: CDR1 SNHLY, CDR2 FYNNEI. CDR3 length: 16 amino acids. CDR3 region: CASSPRPGQGEKIQYF. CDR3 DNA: TGTGCCAGCAGTCCCCGTCCGGGACAGGGCGAAAAGATTCAGTACTTC.

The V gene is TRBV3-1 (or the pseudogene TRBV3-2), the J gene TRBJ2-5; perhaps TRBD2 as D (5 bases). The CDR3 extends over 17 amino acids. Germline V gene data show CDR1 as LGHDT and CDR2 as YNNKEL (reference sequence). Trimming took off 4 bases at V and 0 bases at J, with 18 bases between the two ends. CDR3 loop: CASSRSTDSWYQETQYF. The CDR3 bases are TGTGCCAGCAGCCGGAGCACGGACTCTTGGTACCAAGAGACCCAGTACTTC.

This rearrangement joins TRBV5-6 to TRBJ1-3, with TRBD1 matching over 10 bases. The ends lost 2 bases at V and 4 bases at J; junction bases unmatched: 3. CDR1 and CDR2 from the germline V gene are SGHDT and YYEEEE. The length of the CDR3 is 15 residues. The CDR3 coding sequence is TGTGCCAGCAGCTTCGGACAGGGGGGAGGAAACACCATATATTTT. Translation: CASSFGQGGGNTIYF. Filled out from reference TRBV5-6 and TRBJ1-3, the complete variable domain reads DAGVTQSPTHLIKTRGQQVTLRCSPKSGHDTVSWYQQALGQGPQFIFQYYEEEERQRGNFPDRFSGHQFPNYSSELNVNALLLGDSALYLCASSFGQGGGNTIYFGEGSWLTVV.

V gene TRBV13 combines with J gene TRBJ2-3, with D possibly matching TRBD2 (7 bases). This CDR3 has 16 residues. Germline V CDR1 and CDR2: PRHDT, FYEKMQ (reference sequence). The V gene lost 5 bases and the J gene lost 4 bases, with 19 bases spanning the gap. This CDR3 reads CASSHTRGAGSDTQYF. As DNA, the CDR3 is TGTGCCAGCAGCCATACCCGGGGGGCGGGGTCAGATACGCAGTATTTT.

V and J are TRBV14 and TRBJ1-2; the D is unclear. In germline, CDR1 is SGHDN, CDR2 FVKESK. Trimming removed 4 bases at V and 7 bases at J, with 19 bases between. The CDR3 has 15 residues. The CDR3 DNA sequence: TGTGCCAGCAGCCCGACACTTATTAGAGGGTTTGGCTACACCTTC. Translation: CASSPTLIRGFGYTF.